This TCR beta chain was recorded in a study of cytomegalovirus exposure and HLA in healthy donors. Regarding the study as a whole: Diagnosis of cytomegalovirus status made by the classifier reportedly showed high specificity and sensitivity.

The donors belonged to the roughly 110-subject validation cohort, separate from the approximately 670-subject first cohort. The data were produced by immunoSEQ multiplex PCR, yet TCRdb's version contains in-frame clones alone and is incomplete. This table holds about 160,000 clones, around nine tenths found once. About this clone: Its antigen is not identified.

The CDR3 has 17 amino acids. J gave up 3 bases and V 0 bases, and 6 bases lay outside the gene matches. Germline V CDR1 and CDR2: KGHSH, LQKENI. This sequence joins TRBV18 and TRBJ2-7; the match to TRBD2 covers 12 bases. The receptor was isolated from a man aged 18 to 35 in good health and CMV-seropositive. Material: PBMCs. The CDR3 here is CASSPPMTSGSVYEQYF. CDR3 DNA: TGTGCCAGCTCACCACCGATGACTAGCGGGAGCGTCTACGAGCAGTACTTC.